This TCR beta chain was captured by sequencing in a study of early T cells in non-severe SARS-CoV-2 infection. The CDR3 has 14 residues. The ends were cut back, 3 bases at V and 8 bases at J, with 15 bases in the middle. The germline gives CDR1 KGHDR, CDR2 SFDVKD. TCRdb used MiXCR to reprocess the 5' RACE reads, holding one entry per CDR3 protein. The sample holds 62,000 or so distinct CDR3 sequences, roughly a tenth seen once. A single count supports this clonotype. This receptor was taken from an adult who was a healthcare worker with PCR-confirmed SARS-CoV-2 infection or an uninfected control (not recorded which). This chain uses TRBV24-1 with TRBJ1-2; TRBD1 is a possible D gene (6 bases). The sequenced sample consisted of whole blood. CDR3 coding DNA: TGTGCCACCAGTGATCCAACAGGGAGGTTCGGCTACACCTTC. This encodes CATSDPTGRFGYTF.